Below, 8 T cell receptor beta chains from the same sample are listed, as sequenced in a study of blood T cell repertoires in COVID-19. Clones were read by immunoSEQ multiplex PCR, and TCRdb kept only the in-frame ones, dropping some. The table lists about 60,000 clones, roughly 87% of them singletons. The specimen sequenced was peripheral blood. The receptors here all came from a human donor with acute or convalescent COVID-19. The donor label of this sample is uncertain.

Details on this clone: A read error may account for a junction end that differs from germline. The J gene is TRBJ2-1, the V gene TRBV6-5; D perhaps matches TRBD2 (6 bases). Germline V gives CDR1 MNHEY, CDR2 SVGAGI. The CDR3 consists of 13 residues. CDR3 sequence (DNA): TGTGCCAGCACCAACCAATTGGCGGGGACGTTGGTCTTC. Translated: CASTNQLAGTLVF.

The V and J genes are TRBV3-1 (or the pseudogene TRBV3-2) and TRBJ2-1, with TRBD2 matching 7 bases. The CDR3 spans 13 residues. CDR1 and CDR2 (germline): LGHDT, YNNKEL (reference sequence). V was pared by 6 bases and J by 5 bases, with 4 bases of the junction left unmatched. The CDR3 DNA sequence: TGTGCCAGCAGGGCGAGCGGGGACAATGAGCAGTTCTTC. Translated, it gives CASRASGDNEQFF.

The chain recombines TRBV5-1 with TRBJ1-2; 7 bases agree with TRBD1. After removal of 1 base from V and 7 bases from J, the junction contained 10 bases not matched to a gene. Germline V CDR1 and CDR2: SGHRS, YFSETQ. This CDR3 has 15 residues. The CDR3 is CASSLQRDSIGGYTF. The CDR3 DNA sequence: TGCGCCAGCAGCTTGCAAAGGGACAGCATCGGTGGCTACACCTTC.

The V call is TRBV11-3, the J call TRBJ2-1; 15 positions agree with TRBD2. The CDR3 is 20 amino acids. Germline assignment: CDR1 SGHNT and CDR2 YENEEA. V shed 1 base, J shed 4 bases, and the junction held 11 bases outside the gene matches. The CDR3 here is CASSLGTGLAGGERYNEQFF. Here the CDR3 DNA reads TGTGCCAGCAGCTTAGGAACGGGACTAGCGGGAGGTGAGCGTTACAATGAGCAGTTCTTC.

The rearrangement links TRBV19 to TRBJ2-3; 13 nucleotides align to TRBD2. V lost 5 bases and J lost 5; bases outside the gene matches: 7. Germline V gene data show CDR1 as LNHDA and CDR2 as SQIVND (reference sequence). This CDR3 spans 16 amino acids. The CDR3 DNA reads TGTGCCAGTAGTCCCCGGACTAGCGGGGGAGTAGATACGCAGTATTTT. Protein product: CASSPRTSGGVDTQYF.

This chain connects TRBV7-9 to TRBJ1-1, with D perhaps matching TRBD1 (6 bases). Deletions cut 4 bases from V and 7 bases from J, with 16 bases between. The CDR3 is 14 amino acids. Germline V gene sequence: CDR1 SEHNR, CDR2 FQNEAQ (reference sequence). The chain's CDR3 is CASSSSGRTDEAFF. In DNA, the CDR3 is TGTGCCAGCAGCTCATCGGGCCGGACAGATGAAGCTTTCTTT.

This chain uses TRBV19 with TRBJ2-7; 12 bases fit TRBD2. CDR1 is LNHDA, CDR2 SQIVND, per germline (reference sequence). Losses at the gene ends were 4 bases for V and 7 bases for J; bases not matched to a gene: 5. The length of the CDR3 is 14 residues. The CDR3: CASSRLAGVREQYF. CDR3 DNA sequence: TGTGCCAGTAGTAGACTAGCGGGAGTACGGGAGCAGTACTTC.

The genes are TRBV29-1 and TRBJ2-1; 7 bases fit TRBD1. The germline gives CDR1 SQVTM, CDR2 ANQGSEA. J lost 14 bases, V lost 4 bases, and 23 bases had no gene match. The CDR3 spans 16 residues. The CDR3 DNA reads as TGCAGCGTTGCCGCGCGACAGGGAAAAGGTCGGTCGCTTGAGTTCTTC. Its translation: CSVAARQGKGRSLEFF.